This T cell receptor beta chain appears in the sequencing data of a study of T-cell memory formation after mild COVID-19. TCRdb passed the 5' RACE reads through MiXCR, listing each CDR3 protein once. Among over 500,000 distinct CDR3 sequences listed, around a sixth were seen once. This CDR3 is 14 amino acids long. V lost 2 bases and J 3 bases, leaving 10 bases between the germline ends. CDR1 is SEHNR and CDR2 is FQNEAQ in the germline V gene (reference sequence). Many counts were recorded for this clonotype. This sequence joins TRBV7-9 and TRBJ2-5; tentatively, D is TRBD1 or TRBD2 (5 bases each). The TCR comes from an adult woman who had mild COVID-19 (a few samples of this study predate the infection). Cell type and time point are not known. The specimen sequenced was PBMCs or a T cell subset sorted from them (not recorded which). CDR3 sequence: CASSLFGTEETQYF. CDR3 DNA: TGTGCCAGCAGCTTATTCGGGACGGAAGAGACCCAGTACTTC.